These 11 T cell receptor beta chains were sequenced from one sample in a study of beta chain features in type 1 diabetes. Sequenced material consisted of expressed TCRB transcripts (all of the isolated RNA was reverse transcribed). Clones were read by immunoSEQ multiplex PCR, and TCRdb kept only the in-frame ones, dropping some. The data show over 700,000 clones, roughly 15% seen once. Sequencing input: naive CD4+ T cells from blood. These TCRs come from a woman in her late teens or twenties in good health.

This clone occurred a few times. The chain has TRBV7-2 and TRBJ2-7; 8 bases map to TRBD1. The CDR3 has 15 residues. The J segment lost 4 bases and the V segment lost 5 bases, leaving 10 bases of the junction unmatched. Looked up from germline, CDR1 is SGHTA and CDR2 is FQGNSA. The CDR3 spells CASSPRGRGLYEQYF. The CDR3, as DNA: TGTGCCAGCAGCCCGCGTGGCAGGGGGCTGTACGAGCAGTACTTC.

The chain couples TRBV2 to TRBJ2-1; 7 bases map to TRBD2. There are 15 residues in the CDR3. With V trimmed by 6 bases and J by 7 bases, 12 bases remained unmatched. Germline-derived CDR1 and CDR2 are SNHLY and FYNNEI. This CDR3 reads CASSLASSGSNEQFF. The CDR3 nucleotides are TGTGCCAGCAGCCTGGCTTCTAGCGGTTCGAATGAGCAGTTCTTC.

V gene TRBV9 combines with J gene TRBJ1-2, with a weak D call TRBD1 (5 bases). This CDR3 contains 15 residues. Germline CDR1 reads SGDLS; CDR2 reads YYNGEE. V lost 4 bases and J lost 0, with 13 bases in between. CDR3 coding DNA: TGTGCCAGCAGCCTCCAGGGAGGGACTAACTATGGCTACACCTTC. As protein: CASSLQGGTNYGYTF.

Here the CDR3 DNA reads TGCGCCAGCAGTGCGGCATTCGTGGCAGATACGCAGTATTTT. Translating it yields CASSAAFVADTQYF. This chain connects TRBV10-2 to TRBJ2-3; D remains unclear. Deletions cut 4 bases from V and 4 bases from J, with 12 bases between. Germline V gene lookup returns CDR1 WSHSY and CDR2 SAAADI. The CDR3 has 14 amino acids.

The gene calls are TRBV28 and TRBJ1-5; TRBD1 is a possible D gene (5 bases). The CDR3 totals 12 residues. V was clipped by 3 bases and J by 7 bases, with 7 bases between them. Germline CDR1 and CDR2: MDHEN and SYDVKM. The CDR3 nucleotides are TGTGCCAGCAGTTTCAGGGAGCAGCCCCAGCATTTT. Protein sequence: CASSFREQPQHF.

This clone was observed a few times. The chain's CDR3 is CASNRPQGSGYGYTF. CDR3 in DNA: TGTGCCAGTAACCGGCCCCAGGGATCCGGCTATGGCTACACCTTC. The chain joins TRBV19 to TRBJ1-2, with D perhaps TRBD1 (5 bases). V lost 7 bases and J lost 4, with 19 bases in between. From germline, CDR1 is LNHDA and CDR2 SQIVND (reference sequence). This CDR3 spans 15 amino acids. Combining the CDR3 with reference TRBV19 and TRBJ1-2 gives the whole variable domain DGGITQSPKYLFRKEGQNVTLSCEQNLNHDAMYWYRQDPGQGLRLIYYSQIVNDFQKGDIAEGYSVSREKKESFPLTVTSAQKNPTAFYLCASNRPQGSGYGYTFGSGTRLTVV.

This clone was counted only a few times. The rearrangement joins TRBV19 to TRBJ1-5; D perhaps matches TRBD1 (5 bases). The CDR3 extends over 17 amino acids. V shed 1 base and J shed 1 base, with 14 bases lying between them. Germline assignment: CDR1 LNHDA and CDR2 SQIVND (reference sequence). CDR3 amino acids: CASSIGRVVGSNQPQHF. The CDR3 DNA is TGTGCCAGTAGTATAGGCAGGGTAGTTGGAAGCAATCAGCCCCAGCATTTT.

The chain couples TRBV5-1 to TRBJ2-6; unclear D gene. The CDR3 covers 15 residues. V shed 5 bases and J shed 0 bases, with 9 bases lying between them. Germline lookup yields CDR1 SGHRS and CDR2 YFSETQ. The CDR3 coding sequence is TGCGCCAGCAGTTACGCGTACTCTGGGGCCAACGTCCTGACTTTC. This sequence encodes CASSYAYSGANVLTF.

The genes are TRBV5-6 and TRBJ2-3; no reliable D call. Germline-derived CDR1 and CDR2 are SGHDT and YYEEEE. CDR3 length: 15 amino acids. V lost 5 bases, J lost 4 bases, and 17 bases lay in between. The CDR3 DNA sequence: TGTGCCAGCAGGGTTAGACCAGTCAGCGCAGATACGCAGTATTTT. It translates to CASRVRPVSADTQYF.

In this sample, this clone turned up a few times. The CDR3 spells CASTQIMGAGETQYF. CDR3 nucleotide sequence: TGTGCCAGCACCCAAATAATGGGGGCGGGAGAGACCCAGTACTTC. This chain connects TRBV6-1 to TRBJ2-5; possibly TRBD1 for D (6 bases). Germline V gene lookup returns CDR1 MNHNS and CDR2 SASEGT. This CDR3 region has 15 residues. Trimming removed 7 bases at V and 4 bases at J, with 19 bases between.

This clone was detected only a few times. The J gene is TRBJ2-5, the V gene TRBV25-1; D is unresolved. The germline CDR1 and CDR2 sequences are MGHDK and SYGVNS. V lost 1 base, J lost 7 bases, and 7 bases lay in between. The CDR3 covers 12 residues. The CDR3 nucleotides are TGTGCCAGCAGTGAATTGTGGGGGACCCAGTACTTC. Protein sequence: CASSELWGTQYF.